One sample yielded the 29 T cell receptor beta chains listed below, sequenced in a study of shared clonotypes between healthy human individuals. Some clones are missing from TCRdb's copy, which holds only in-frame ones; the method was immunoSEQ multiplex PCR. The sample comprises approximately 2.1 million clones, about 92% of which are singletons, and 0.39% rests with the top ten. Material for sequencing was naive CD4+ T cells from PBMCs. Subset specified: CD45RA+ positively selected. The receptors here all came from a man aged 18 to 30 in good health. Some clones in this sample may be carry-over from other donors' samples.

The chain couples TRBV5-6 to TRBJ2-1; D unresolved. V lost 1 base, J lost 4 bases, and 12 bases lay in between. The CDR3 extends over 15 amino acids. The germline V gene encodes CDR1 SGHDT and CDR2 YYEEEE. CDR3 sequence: CASSLTPTGYNEQFF. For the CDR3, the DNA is TGTGCCAGCAGCTTGACCCCCACGGGTTACAATGAGCAGTTCTTC.

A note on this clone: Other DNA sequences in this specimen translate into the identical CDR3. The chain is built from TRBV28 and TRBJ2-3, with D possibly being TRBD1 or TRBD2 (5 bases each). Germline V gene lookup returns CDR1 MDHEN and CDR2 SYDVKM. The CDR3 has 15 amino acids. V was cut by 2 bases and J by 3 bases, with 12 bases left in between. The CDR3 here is CASSLGRAGTDTQYF. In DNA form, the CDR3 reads TGTGCCAGCAGTTTAGGCAGGGCGGGTACAGATACGCAGTATTTT.

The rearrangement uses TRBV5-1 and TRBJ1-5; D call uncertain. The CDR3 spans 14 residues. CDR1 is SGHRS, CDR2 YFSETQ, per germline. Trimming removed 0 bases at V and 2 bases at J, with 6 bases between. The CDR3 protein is CASSLGIGNQPQHF. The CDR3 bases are TGCGCCAGCAGCTTGGGAATAGGCAATCAGCCCCAGCATTTT. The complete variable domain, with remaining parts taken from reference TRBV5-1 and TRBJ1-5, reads KAGVTQTPRYLIKTRGQQVTLSCSPISGHRSVSWYQQTPGQGLQFLFEYFSETQRNKGNFPGRFSGRQFSNSRSEMNVSTLELGDSALYLCASSLGIGNQPQHFGDGTRLSIL.

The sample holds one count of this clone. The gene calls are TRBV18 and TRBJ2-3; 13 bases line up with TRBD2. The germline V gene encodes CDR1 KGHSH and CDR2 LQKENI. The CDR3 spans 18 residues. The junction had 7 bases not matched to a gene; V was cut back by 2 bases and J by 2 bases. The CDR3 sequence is CASSPYGTSGKYTDTQYF. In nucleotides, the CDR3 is TGTGCCAGCTCACCATACGGGACTAGCGGGAAATACACAGATACGCAGTATTTT.

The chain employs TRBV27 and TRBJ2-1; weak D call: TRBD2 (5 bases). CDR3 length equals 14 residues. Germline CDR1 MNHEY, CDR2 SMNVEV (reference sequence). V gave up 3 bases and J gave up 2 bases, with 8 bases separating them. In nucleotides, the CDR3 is TGTGCCAGCAGTTTCGAGGGAGCCTACAATGAGCAGTTCTTC. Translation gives CASSFEGAYNEQFF.

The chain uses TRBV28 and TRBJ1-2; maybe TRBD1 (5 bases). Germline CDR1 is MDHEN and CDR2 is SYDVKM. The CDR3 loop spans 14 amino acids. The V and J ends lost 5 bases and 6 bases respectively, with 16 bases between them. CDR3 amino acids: CASSPGSGIHGYTF. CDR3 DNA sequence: TGTGCCAGCAGTCCAGGGTCAGGGATTCATGGCTACACCTTC.

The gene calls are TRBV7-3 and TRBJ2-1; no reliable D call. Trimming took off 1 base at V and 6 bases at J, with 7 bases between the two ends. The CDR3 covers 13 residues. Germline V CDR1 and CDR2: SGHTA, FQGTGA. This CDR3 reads CASSLRGGNEQFF. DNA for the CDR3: TGTGCCAGCAGCTTAAGAGGCGGCAATGAGCAGTTCTTC.

In nucleotides, the CDR3 is TGTGCCAGCAGCCAAGGCGCAGGGGCCCCCAATGAGCAGTTCTTC. Translation gives CASSQGAGAPNEQFF. V and J are TRBV4-2 and TRBJ2-1; possibly TRBD1 for D (6 bases). Trimming cost V 1 base and J 6 bases, with 13 bases left between them. The CDR3 spans 15 residues. Germline CDR1 LGHNA, CDR2 YNFKEQ.

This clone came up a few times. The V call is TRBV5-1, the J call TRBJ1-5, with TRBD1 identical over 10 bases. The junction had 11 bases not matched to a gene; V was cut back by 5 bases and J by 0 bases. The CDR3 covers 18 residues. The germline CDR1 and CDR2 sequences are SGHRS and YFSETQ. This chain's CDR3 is CASSSRDRGPISNQPQHF. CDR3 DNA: TGCGCCAGCAGTTCCCGGGACAGGGGACCCATTAGCAATCAGCCCCAGCATTTT.

The CDR3: CASSQARTVNYGYTF. The CDR3 DNA reads as TGCGCCAGCAGCCAAGCTAGGACAGTAAACTATGGCTACACCTTC. This chain connects TRBV4-1 to TRBJ1-2; D may be TRBD1 (6 bases). CDR1 is MGHRA, CDR2 YSYEKL, per germline. V gave up 1 base and J gave up 2 bases, with 11 bases separating them. The CDR3 sequence is 15 residues long.

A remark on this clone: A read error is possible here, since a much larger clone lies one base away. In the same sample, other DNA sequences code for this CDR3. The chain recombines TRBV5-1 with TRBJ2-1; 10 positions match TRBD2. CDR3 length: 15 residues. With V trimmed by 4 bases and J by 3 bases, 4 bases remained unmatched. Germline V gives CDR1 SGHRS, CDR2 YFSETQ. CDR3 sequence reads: CASSLGLADYNEQFF. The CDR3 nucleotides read TGCGCCAGCAGCCTCGGACTAGCGGACTACAATGAGCAGTTCTTC.

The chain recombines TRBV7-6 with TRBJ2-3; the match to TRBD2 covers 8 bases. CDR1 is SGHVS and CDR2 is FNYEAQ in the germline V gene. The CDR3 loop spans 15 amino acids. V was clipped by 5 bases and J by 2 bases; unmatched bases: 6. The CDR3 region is CASSPLAGLTDTQYF. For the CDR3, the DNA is TGTGCCAGCAGCCCTTTAGCGGGGCTCACAGATACGCAGTATTTT.

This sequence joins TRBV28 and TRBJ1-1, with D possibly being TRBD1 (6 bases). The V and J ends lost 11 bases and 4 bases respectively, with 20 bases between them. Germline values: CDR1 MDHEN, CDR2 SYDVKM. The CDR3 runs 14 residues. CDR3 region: CAGKTQGRTTEAFF. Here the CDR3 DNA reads TGTGCCGGGAAAACACAGGGTAGGACCACTGAAGCTTTCTTT.

The CDR3 spells CASSLGRTANLKGEAFF. DNA of the CDR3: TGTGCCAGCAGTTTGGGTAGGACAGCCAACCTTAAGGGGGAAGCTTTCTTT. The chain employs TRBV28 and TRBJ1-1; maybe TRBD1 (6 bases). CDR1 and CDR2 from the germline V gene are MDHEN and SYDVKM. V was pared by 3 bases and J by 8 bases, with 25 bases between. This CDR3 contains 17 residues.

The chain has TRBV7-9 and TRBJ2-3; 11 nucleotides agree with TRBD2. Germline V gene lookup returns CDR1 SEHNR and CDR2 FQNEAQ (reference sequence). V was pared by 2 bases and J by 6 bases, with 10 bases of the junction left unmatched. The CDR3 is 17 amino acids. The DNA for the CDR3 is TGTGCCAGCAGCTTATTCATGGCTAGCGGGAGGCCGGATACGCAGTATTTT. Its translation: CASSLFMASGRPDTQYF.

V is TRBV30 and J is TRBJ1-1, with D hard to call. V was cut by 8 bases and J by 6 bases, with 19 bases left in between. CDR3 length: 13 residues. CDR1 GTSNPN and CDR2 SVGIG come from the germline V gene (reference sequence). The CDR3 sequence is CAGARGRWAEAFF. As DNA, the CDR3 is TGTGCCGGAGCCCGTGGGAGGTGGGCTGAAGCTTTCTTT.

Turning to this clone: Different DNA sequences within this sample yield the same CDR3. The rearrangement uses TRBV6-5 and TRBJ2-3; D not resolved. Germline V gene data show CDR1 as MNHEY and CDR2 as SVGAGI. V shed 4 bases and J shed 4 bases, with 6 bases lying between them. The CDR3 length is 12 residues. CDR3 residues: CASSSRADTQYF. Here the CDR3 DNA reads TGTGCCAGCAGTTCCCGAGCAGATACGCAGTATTTT.

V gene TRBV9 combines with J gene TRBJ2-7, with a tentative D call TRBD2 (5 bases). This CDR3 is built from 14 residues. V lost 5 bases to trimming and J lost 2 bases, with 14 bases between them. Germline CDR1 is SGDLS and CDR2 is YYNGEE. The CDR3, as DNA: TGTGCCAGCAGTATGGAGCGGCCCCCCTACGAGCAGTACTTC. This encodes CASSMERPPYEQYF.

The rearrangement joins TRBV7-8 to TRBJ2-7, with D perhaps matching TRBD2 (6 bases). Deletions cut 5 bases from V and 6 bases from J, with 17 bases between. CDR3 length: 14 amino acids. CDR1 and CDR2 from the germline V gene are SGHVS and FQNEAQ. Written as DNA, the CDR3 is TGTGCCAGCAGCCAGAGACTAGTGGGGGGCGAGCAGTACTTC. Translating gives CASSQRLVGGEQYF.

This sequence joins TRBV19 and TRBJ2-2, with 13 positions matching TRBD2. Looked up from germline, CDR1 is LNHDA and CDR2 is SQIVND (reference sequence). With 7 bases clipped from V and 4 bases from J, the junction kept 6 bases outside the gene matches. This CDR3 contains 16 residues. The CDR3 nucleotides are TGTGCCAGTACAGGACTAGCGGGGGTTTTCACCGGGGAGCTGTTTTTT. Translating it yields CASTGLAGVFTGELFF. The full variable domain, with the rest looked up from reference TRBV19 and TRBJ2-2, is DGGITQSPKYLFRKEGQNVTLSCEQNLNHDAMYWYRQDPGQGLRLIYYSQIVNDFQKGDIAEGYSVSREKKESFPLTVTSAQKNPTAFYLCASTGLAGVFTGELFFGEGSRLTVL.

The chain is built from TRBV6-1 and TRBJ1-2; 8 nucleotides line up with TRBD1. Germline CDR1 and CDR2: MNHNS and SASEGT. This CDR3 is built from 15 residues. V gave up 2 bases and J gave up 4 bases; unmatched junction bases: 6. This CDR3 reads CASSEFAGGGYGYTF. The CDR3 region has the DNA TGTGCCAGCAGTGAATTTGCAGGGGGCGGCTATGGCTACACCTTC.

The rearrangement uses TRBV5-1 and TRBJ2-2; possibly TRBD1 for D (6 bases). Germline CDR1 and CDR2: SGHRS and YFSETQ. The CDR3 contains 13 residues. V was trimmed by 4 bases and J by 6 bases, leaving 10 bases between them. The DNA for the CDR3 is TGCGCCAGCAGCAACAGGGTTGCCGGGGAGCTGTTTTTT. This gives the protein CASSNRVAGELFF. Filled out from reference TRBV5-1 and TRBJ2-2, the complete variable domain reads KAGVTQTPRYLIKTRGQQVTLSCSPISGHRSVSWYQQTPGQGLQFLFEYFSETQRNKGNFPGRFSGRQFSNSRSEMNVSTLELGDSALYLCASSNRVAGELFFGEGSRLTVL.

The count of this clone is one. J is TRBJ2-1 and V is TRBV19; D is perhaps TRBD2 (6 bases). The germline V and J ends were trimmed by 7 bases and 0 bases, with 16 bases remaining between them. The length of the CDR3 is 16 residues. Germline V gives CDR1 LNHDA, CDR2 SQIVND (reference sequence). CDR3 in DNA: TGTGCCAGTACCCTCAAGACTAGTTCCTCCTACAATGAGCAGTTCTTC. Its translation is CASTLKTSSSYNEQFF.

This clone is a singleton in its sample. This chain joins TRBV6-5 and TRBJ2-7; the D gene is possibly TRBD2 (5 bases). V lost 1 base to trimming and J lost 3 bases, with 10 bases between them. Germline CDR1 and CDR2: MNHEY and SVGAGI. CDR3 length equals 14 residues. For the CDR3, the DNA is TGTGCCAGCAGTTACTATGGACGGGGCTACGAGCAGTACTTC. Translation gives CASSYYGRGYEQYF.

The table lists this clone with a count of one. The CDR3 DNA follows: TGTGCCAGCAGTAGCGACAGACGGGAGCAGTACTTC. It specifies CASSSDRREQYF. The V call is TRBV27, the J call TRBJ2-7, with D maybe TRBD1 (5 bases). Germline CDR1 and CDR2: MNHEY and SMNVEV (reference sequence). V shed 5 bases and J shed 7 bases, with 12 bases lying between them. This CDR3 spans 12 amino acids.

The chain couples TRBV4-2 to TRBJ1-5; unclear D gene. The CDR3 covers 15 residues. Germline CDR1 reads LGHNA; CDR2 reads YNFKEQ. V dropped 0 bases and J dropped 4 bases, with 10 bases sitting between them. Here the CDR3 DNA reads TGTGCCAGCAGCCAAGATTGGTACCTAAATCAGCCCCAGCATTTT. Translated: CASSQDWYLNQPQHF.

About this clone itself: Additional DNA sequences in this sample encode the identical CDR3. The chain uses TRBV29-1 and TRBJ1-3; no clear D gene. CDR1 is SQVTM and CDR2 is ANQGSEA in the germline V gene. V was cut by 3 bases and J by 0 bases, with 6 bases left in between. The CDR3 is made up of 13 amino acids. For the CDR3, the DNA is TGCAGCGTTGAGGCGAGCTCTGGAAACACCATATATTTT. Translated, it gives CSVEASSGNTIYF.

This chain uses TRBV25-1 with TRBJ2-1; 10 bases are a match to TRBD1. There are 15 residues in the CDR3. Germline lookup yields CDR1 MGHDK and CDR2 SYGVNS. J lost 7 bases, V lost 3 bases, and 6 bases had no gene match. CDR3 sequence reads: CASSDPRQGANEQFF. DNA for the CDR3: TGTGCCAGCAGTGACCCGAGACAGGGGGCGAATGAGCAGTTCTTC.

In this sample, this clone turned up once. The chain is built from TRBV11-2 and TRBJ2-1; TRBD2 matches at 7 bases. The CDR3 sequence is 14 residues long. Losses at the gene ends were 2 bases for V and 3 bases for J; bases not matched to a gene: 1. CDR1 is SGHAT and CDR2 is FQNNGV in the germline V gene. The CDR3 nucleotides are TGTGCCAGCAGCTTAAGCGGGATCTACAATGAGCAGTTCTTC. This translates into CASSLSGIYNEQFF.